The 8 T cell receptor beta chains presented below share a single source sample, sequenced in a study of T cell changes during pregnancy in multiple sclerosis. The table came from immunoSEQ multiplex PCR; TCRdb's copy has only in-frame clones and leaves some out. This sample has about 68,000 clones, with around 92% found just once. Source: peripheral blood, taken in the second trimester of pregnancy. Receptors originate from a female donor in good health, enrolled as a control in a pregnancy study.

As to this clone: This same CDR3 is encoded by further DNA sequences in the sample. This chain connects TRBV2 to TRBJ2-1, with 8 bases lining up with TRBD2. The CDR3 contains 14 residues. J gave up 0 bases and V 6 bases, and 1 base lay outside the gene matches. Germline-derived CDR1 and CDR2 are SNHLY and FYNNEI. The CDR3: CASRSGSSYNEQFF. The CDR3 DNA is TGTGCCAGCAGGAGCGGGAGCTCCTACAATGAGCAGTTCTTC.

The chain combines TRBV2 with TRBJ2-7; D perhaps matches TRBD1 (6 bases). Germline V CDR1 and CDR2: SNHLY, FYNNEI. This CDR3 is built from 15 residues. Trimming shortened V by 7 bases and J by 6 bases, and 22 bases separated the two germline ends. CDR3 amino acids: CASTSDSGMSGEQYF. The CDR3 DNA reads TGTGCCAGCACTTCGGACAGTGGTATGTCAGGCGAGCAGTACTTC. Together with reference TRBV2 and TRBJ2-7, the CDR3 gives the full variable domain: EPEVTQTPSHQVTQMGQEVILRCVPISNHLYFYWYRQILGQKVEFLVSFYNNEISEKSEIFDDQFSVERPDGSNFTLKIRSTKLEDSAMYFCASTSDSGMSGEQYFGPGTRLTVT.

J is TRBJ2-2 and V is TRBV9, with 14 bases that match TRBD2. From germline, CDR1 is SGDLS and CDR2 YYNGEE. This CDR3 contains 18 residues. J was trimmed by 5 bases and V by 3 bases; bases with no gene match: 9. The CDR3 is CASSARTSGGPRTGELFF. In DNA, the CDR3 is TGTGCCAGCAGCGCCCGGACTAGCGGGGGGCCAAGGACCGGGGAGCTGTTTTTT.

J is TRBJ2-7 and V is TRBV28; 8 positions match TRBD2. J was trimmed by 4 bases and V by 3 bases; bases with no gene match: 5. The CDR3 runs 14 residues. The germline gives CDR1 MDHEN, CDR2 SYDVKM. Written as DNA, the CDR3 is TGTGCCAGCAGTTTCGATAGCGGGGTTTACGAGCAGTACTTC. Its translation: CASSFDSGVYEQYF.

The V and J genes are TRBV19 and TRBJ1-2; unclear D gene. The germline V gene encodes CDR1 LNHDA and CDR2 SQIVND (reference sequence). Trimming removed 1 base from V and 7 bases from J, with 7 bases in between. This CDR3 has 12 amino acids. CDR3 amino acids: CASSIGSAGYTF. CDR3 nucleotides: TGTGCCAGTAGTATAGGTAGTGCTGGCTACACCTTC.

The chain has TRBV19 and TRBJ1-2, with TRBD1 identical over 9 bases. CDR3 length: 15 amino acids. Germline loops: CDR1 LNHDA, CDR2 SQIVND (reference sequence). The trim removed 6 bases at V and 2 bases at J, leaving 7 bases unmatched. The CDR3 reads CASRPTGGGNYGYTF. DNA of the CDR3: TGTGCCAGTAGACCAACAGGGGGCGGCAACTATGGCTACACCTTC.

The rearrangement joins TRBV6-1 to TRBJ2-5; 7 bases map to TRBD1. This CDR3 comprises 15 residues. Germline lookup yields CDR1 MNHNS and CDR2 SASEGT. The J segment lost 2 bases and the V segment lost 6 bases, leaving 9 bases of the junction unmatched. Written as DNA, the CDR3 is TGTGCCAGCAGCAGGACAGGAAATGGGCAAGAGACCCAGTACTTC. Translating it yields CASSRTGNGQETQYF.

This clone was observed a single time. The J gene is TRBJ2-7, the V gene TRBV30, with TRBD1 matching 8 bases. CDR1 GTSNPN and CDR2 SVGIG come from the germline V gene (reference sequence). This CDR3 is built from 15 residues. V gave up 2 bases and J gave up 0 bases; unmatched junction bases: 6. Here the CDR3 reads CAWSLWDRSSYEQYF. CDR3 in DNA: TGTGCCTGGAGTTTATGGGACAGGAGCTCCTACGAGCAGTACTTC.